This note documents a single T cell receptor (beta chain) sequence. The antigen remains unidentified. The data are from a study of T-cell memory formation after mild COVID-19. The overall study: There were largely donor-specific TCR clusters.

TCRdb itself ran the 5' RACE reads through MiXCR, one entry per CDR3 protein. The top ten clones hold around 12% of a sample with roughly 600,000 distinct CDR3 sequences, roughly 17% of them seen once. Study conclusions and caveats: Some responding clones appeared in pre-infection memory, suggesting cross-reactive memory joined. The second-wave clones peaking on day 37 were not confirmed as SARS-CoV-2-specific. Shrinking CD4+ clones resided mostly in CM and EM, and CD8+ ones in EMRA.

This CDR3 spans 14 amino acids. Germline V gives CDR1 SGHRS, CDR2 YFSETQ. V was cut by 4 bases and J by 0 bases, with 9 bases left in between. What was sequenced was PBMCs or a T cell subset sorted from them (not recorded which). This receptor was identified in an adult woman who had mild COVID-19 (a few samples of this study predate the infection). Cell type and time point are not known. This sequence joins TRBV5-1 and TRBJ2-3; TRBD1 is a possible D gene (5 bases). CDR3 protein: CASSNRLSTDTQYF. For the CDR3, the DNA is TGCGCCAGCAGCAACAGGCTTAGCACAGATACGCAGTATTTT. Complete variable domain (other parts from reference TRBV5-1 and TRBJ2-3): KAGVTQTPRYLIKTRGQQVTLSCSPISGHRSVSWYQQTPGQGLQFLFEYFSETQRNKGNFPGRFSGRQFSNSRSEMNVSTLELGDSALYLCASSNRLSTDTQYFGPGTRLTVL.